The 2 T cell receptor beta chains listed next were all sequenced from one sample in a study of blood T cell repertoires in COVID-19. Sequencing was performed with immunoSEQ multiplex PCR; in TCRdb, only in-frame clones are kept and a portion is missing. The sample has hundreds of thousands of clones; around 84% are singletons. Sequenced material: peripheral blood. The receptors stem from a man in his fifties with acute or convalescent COVID-19.

This chain connects TRBV5-8 to TRBJ2-5, with TRBD2 identical over 9 bases. The CDR3 sequence is 17 residues long. Trimming cost V 0 bases and J 3 bases; bases outside gene matches: 9. In germline, CDR1 is SGHTS, CDR2 YDEGEE. The CDR3 protein is CASSLVLGASGEETQYF. The CDR3 coding sequence is TGTGCCAGCAGCTTGGTGTTAGGGGCTAGCGGGGAAGAGACCCAGTACTTC.

The chain employs TRBV29-1 and TRBJ2-7; 8 bases fit TRBD1. The CDR3 contains 12 residues. Germline loops: CDR1 SQVTM, CDR2 ANQGSEA. CDR3 region: CTAQGEKFEQYF. The CDR3 nucleotides are TGCACCGCACAGGGGGAAAAGTTCGAGCAGTACTTC.